Shown below are 11 T cell receptor beta chains from a single sample sequenced in a study of CD8+ T cells in alopecia areata. Sequencing relied on a cDNA template that was reverse transcribed from extracted RNA. Repertoires were generated with immunoSEQ multiplex PCR, while TCRdb's copy carries only in-frame clones and drops some. This sample has 140,000 to 150,000 clones, with roughly three fifths found just once. The sequencing here drew on CD4+ T cells sorted from blood, taken at week 0. These receptors originate from a human donor with alopecia areata.

The CDR3: CATHEGQSPYF. The CDR3 DNA reads as TGTGCCACCCACGAGGGCCAATCCCCGTACTTC. The chain is built from TRBV2 and TRBJ2-4; the D gene is possibly TRBD2 (5 bases). Looked up from germline, CDR1 is SNHLY and CDR2 is FYNNEI. Trimming left V 10 bases short and J 15 bases short, with 19 bases between. There are 11 residues in the CDR3.

The gene calls are TRBV27 and TRBJ1-6, with 7 bases aligning to TRBD1. The V gene's germline CDR1 is MNHEY and CDR2 SMNVEV (reference sequence). This CDR3 comprises 16 residues. The trim removed 4 bases at V and 0 bases at J, leaving 3 bases unmatched. CDR3 amino acids: CASSSGQSSYNSPLHF. The CDR3 DNA is TGTGCCAGCAGTTCGGGACAGAGCTCCTATAATTCACCCCTCCACTTT.

The CDR3 protein is CAINRSPLDTQYF. In DNA, the CDR3 is TGTGCCATCAACCGAAGCCCCTTGGATACGCAGTATTTT. The chain links TRBV10-3 to TRBJ2-3; D uncertain. The CDR3 spans 13 residues. V gave up 7 bases and J gave up 6 bases, with 14 bases separating them. Germline assignment: CDR1 ENHRY and CDR2 SYGVKD.

The gene calls are TRBV30 and TRBJ1-2; D remains unclear. CDR3 length: 13 amino acids. CDR1 and CDR2 from the germline V gene are GTSNPN and SVGIG (reference sequence). With 5 bases removed from V and 8 bases from J, the gap between germline ends came to 18 bases. The CDR3 region has the DNA TGTGCCTGGGCAGCCGCGCACATTGGGGGCTACACCTTC. Translated, it gives CAWAAAHIGGYTF.

This sequence joins TRBV4-1 and TRBJ1-6; D unresolved. V was shortened by 5 bases and J by 0 bases, with 8 bases between the two germline ends. Germline V gene lookup returns CDR1 MGHRA and CDR2 YSYEKL. The CDR3 runs 15 residues. CDR3 coding DNA: TGCGCCAGCAGCAAAACAACCTCCTATAATTCACCCCTCCACTTT. Translated: CASSKTTSYNSPLHF.

This clone was seen only a few times. The J gene is TRBJ2-3, the V gene TRBV7-9; D is unresolved. This CDR3 is built from 14 residues. V lost 3 bases, J lost 2 bases, and 9 bases lay in between. Germline V gene data show CDR1 as SEHNR and CDR2 as FQNEAQ (reference sequence). CDR3 amino acids: CASSFTVATDTQYF. Here the CDR3 DNA reads TGTGCCAGCAGCTTCACAGTGGCCACAGATACGCAGTATTTT.

The genes are TRBV30 and TRBJ1-2; D is undetermined. V lost 2 bases to trimming and J lost 3 bases, with 13 bases between them. Germline V gene data show CDR1 as GTSNPN and CDR2 as SVGIG (reference sequence). CDR3 size: 14 residues. The CDR3 coding sequence is TGTGCCTGGAGTACTGGGGAGACTTACTATGGCTACACCTTC. This sequence encodes CAWSTGETYYGYTF.

The chain uses TRBV18 and TRBJ2-1; a possible D gene is TRBD2 (6 bases). Germline lookup yields CDR1 KGHSH and CDR2 LQKENI. The CDR3 covers 15 residues. With 3 bases removed from V and 4 bases from J, the gap between germline ends came to 13 bases. As DNA, the CDR3 is TGTGCCAGCTCACCTCCGGCGGGGTGGTACAATGAGCAGTTCTTC. Its protein product is CASSPPAGWYNEQFF. The whole variable domain, remainder taken from reference TRBV18 and TRBJ2-1, is NAGVMQNPRHLVRRRGQEARLRCSPMKGHSHVYWYRQLPEEGLKFMVYLQKENIIDESGMPKERFSAEFPKEGPSILRIQQVVRGDSAAYFCASSPPAGWYNEQFFGPGTRLTVL.

V and J are TRBV25-1 and TRBJ2-3; D tentatively fits TRBD1 or TRBD2 (5 bases each). The CDR3 consists of 16 residues. Germline V gives CDR1 MGHDK, CDR2 SYGVNS. Trimming removed 3 bases at V and 0 bases at J, with 13 bases between. The DNA of the CDR3 is TGTGCCAGCAGTGAGGGACGGACGGCTAGCACAGATACGCAGTATTTT. Translated, it gives CASSEGRTASTDTQYF.

This chain links TRBV5-1 with TRBJ1-2; 9 bases fit TRBD1. The CDR3 runs to 14 residues. CDR1 and CDR2 (germline): SGHRS, YFSETQ. The V gene end was trimmed by 4 bases and the J gene end by 5 bases; junction bases not matched to a gene: 6. As DNA, the CDR3 is TGCGCCAGCAGCCCCACCGGGACAGGGTATGGCTACACCTTC. Protein product: CASSPTGTGYGYTF. Together with reference TRBV5-1 and TRBJ1-2, the CDR3 gives the full variable domain: KAGVTQTPRYLIKTRGQQVTLSCSPISGHRSVSWYQQTPGQGLQFLFEYFSETQRNKGNFPGRFSGRQFSNSRSEMNVSTLELGDSALYLCASSPTGTGYGYTFGSGTRLTVV.

This clone was seen more than once but under ten times. The genes are TRBV6-5 and TRBJ2-3, with TRBD2 matching 7 bases. V shed 6 bases, J shed 8 bases, and the junction held 11 bases outside the gene matches. There are 14 residues in the CDR3. From germline, CDR1 is MNHEY and CDR2 SVGAGI. The chain's CDR3 is CASSQPERGGTQYF. The CDR3 DNA is TGTGCCAGCAGCCAGCCCGAGCGGGGTGGTACGCAGTATTTT.